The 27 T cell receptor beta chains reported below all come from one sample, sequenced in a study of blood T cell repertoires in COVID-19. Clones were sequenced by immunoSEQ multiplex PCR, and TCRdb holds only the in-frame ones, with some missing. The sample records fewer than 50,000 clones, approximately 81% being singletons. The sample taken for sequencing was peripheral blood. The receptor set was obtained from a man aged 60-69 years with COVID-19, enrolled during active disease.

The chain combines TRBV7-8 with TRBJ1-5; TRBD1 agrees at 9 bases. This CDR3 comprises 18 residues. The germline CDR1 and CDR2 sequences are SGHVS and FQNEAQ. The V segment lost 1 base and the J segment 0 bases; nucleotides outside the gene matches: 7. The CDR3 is CASSLVSGQGHSNQPQHF. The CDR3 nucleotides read TGTGCCAGCAGCTTAGTATCTGGACAGGGGCATAGCAATCAGCCCCAGCATTTT.

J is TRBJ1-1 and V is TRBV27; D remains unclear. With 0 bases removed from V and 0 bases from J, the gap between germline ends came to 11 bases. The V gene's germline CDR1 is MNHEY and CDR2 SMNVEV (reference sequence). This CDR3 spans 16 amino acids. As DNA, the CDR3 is TGTGCCAGCAGTTTATCCGCCTTCAGATTGAACACTGAAGCTTTCTTT. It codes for CASSLSAFRLNTEAFF.

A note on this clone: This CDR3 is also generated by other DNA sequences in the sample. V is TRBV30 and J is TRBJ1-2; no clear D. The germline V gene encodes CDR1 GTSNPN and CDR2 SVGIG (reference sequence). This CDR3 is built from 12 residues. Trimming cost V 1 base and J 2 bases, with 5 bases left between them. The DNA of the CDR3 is TGTGCCTGGAGTGGGAGGAACTATGGCTACACCTTC. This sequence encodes CAWSGRNYGYTF.

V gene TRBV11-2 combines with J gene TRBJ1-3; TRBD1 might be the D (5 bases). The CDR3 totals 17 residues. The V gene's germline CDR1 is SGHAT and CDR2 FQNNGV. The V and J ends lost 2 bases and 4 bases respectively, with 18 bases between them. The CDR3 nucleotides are TGTGCCAGCAGCTTAATCGGACCCCCGGGGGTGGGAAACACCATATATTTT. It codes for CASSLIGPPGVGNTIYF.

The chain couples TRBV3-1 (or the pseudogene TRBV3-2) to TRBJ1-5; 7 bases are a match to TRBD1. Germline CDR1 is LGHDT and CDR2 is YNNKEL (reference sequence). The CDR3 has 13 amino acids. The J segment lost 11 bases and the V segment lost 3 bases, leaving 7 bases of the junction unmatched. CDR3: CASSHLKTGTQHF. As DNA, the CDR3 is TGTGCCAGCAGCCATCTCAAGACAGGGACCCAGCATTTT.

In nucleotides, the CDR3 is TGTGCCAGCAGCTCTCAAGCGGGACGCGGGCCCGATAGCAATCAGCCCCAGCATTTT. It is translated as CASSSQAGRGPDSNQPQHF. The J gene is TRBJ1-5, the V gene TRBV12-1. TRBV12-1 corresponds to a pseudogene. This CDR3 comprises 19 residues.

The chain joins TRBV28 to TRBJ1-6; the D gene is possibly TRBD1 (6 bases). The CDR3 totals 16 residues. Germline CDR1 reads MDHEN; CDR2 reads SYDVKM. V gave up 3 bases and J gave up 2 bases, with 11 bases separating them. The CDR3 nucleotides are TGTGCCAGCAGTTTGATACAGGGTGCCTATAATTCACCCCTCCACTTT. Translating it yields CASSLIQGAYNSPLHF. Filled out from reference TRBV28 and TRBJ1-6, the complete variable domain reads DVKVTQSSRYLVKRTGEKVFLECVQDMDHENMFWYRQDPGLGLRLIYFSYDVKMKEKGDIPEGYSVSREKKERFSLILESASTNQTSMYLCASSLIQGAYNSPLHFGNGTRLTVT.

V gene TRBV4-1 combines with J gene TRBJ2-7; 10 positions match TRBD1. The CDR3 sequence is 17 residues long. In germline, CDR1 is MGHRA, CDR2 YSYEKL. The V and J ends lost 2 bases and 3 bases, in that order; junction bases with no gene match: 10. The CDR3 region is CASSQSSGTGDFYEQYF. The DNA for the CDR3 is TGCGCCAGCAGCCAATCTTCCGGGACAGGGGACTTCTACGAGCAGTACTTC.

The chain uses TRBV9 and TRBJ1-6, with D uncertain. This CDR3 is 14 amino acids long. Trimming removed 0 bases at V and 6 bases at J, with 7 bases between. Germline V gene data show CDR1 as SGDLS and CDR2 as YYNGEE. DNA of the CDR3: TGTGCCAGCAGCGTAGGGCCTCCTAATTCACCCCTCCACTTT. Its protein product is CASSVGPPNSPLHF.

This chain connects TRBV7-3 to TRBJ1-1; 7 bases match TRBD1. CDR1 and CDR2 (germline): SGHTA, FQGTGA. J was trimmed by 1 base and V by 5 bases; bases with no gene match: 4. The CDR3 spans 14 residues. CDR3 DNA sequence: TGTGCCAGCAGCCTGACAGGGCCGAACACTGAAGCTTTCTTT. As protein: CASSLTGPNTEAFF.

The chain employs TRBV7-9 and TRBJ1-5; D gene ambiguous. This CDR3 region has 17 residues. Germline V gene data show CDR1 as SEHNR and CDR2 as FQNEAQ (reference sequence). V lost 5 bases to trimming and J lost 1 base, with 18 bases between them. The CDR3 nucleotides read TGTGCCAGCAGCCGCCTACCGTCCGGTGTGAGCAATCAGCCCCAGCATTTT. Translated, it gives CASSRLPSGVSNQPQHF.

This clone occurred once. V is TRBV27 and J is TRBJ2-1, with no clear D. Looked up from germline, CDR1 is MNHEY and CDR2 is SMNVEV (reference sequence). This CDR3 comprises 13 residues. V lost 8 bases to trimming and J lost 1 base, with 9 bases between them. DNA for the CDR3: TGTGCCAGCGGCCGCGGTTCCTACAATGAGCAGTTCTTC. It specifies CASGRGSYNEQFF.

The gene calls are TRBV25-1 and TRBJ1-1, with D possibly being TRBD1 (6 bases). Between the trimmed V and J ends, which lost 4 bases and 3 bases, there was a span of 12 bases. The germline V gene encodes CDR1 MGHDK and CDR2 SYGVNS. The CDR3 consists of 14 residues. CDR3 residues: CASSVLDSYTEAFF. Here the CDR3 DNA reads TGTGCCAGCAGTGTATTGGACAGCTACACTGAAGCTTTCTTT. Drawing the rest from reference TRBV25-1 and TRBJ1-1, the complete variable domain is EADIYQTPRYLVIGTGKKITLECSQTMGHDKMYWYQQDPGMELHLIHYSYGVNSTEKGDLSSESTVSRIRTEHFPLTLESARPSHTSQYLCASSVLDSYTEAFFGQGTRLTVV.

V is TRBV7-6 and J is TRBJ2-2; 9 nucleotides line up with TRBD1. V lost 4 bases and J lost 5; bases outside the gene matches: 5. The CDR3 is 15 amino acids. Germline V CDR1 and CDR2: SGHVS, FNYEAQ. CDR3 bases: TGTGCCAGCAGCTCGGGACAGGGTGGGACCGGGGAGCTGTTTTTT. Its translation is CASSSGQGGTGELFF.

CDR3 amino acids: CASSRTTGPYEQYF. As DNA, the CDR3 is TGTGCCAGCAGCCGGACGACAGGCCCTTACGAGCAGTACTTC. The J gene is TRBJ2-7, the V gene TRBV7-2, with a tentative D call TRBD1 (6 bases). The CDR3 is made up of 14 amino acids. Germline V lookup: CDR1 SGHTA, CDR2 FQGNSA. V lost 5 bases and J lost 4, with 15 bases in between.

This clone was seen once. The CDR3 reads CASSPRDRGPEETQYF. In DNA form, the CDR3 reads TGTGCCAGCAGCCCCAGGGACAGGGGGCCTGAAGAGACCCAGTACTTC. The chain carries TRBV9 and TRBJ2-5, with 12 bases lining up with TRBD1. Trimming at V came to 4 bases and at J to 3 bases, leaving 7 bases not matched to a gene. The CDR3 is made up of 16 amino acids. The germline V gene encodes CDR1 SGDLS and CDR2 YYNGEE. Based on the CDR3 plus reference TRBV9 and TRBJ2-5, the full variable domain is DSGVTQTPKHLITATGQRVTLRCSPRSGDLSVYWYQQSLDQGLQFLIQYYNGEERAKGNILERFSAQQFPDLHSELNLSSLELGDSALYFCASSPRDRGPEETQYFGPGTRLLVL.

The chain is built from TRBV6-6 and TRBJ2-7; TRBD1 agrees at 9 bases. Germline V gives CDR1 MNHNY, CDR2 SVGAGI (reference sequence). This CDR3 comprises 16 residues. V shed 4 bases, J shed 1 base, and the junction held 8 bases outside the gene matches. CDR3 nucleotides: TGTGCCAGCAGTTTACAGGGGGCTCGACGGTCCTACGAGCAGTACTTC. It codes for CASSLQGARRSYEQYF.

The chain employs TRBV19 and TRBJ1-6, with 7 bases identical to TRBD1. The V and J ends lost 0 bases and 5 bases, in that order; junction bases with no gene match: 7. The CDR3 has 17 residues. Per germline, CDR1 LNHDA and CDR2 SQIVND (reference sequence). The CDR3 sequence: CASSIDKFTGDNSPLHF. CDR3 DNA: TGTGCCAGTAGTATAGATAAGTTCACAGGGGATAATTCACCCCTCCACTTT.

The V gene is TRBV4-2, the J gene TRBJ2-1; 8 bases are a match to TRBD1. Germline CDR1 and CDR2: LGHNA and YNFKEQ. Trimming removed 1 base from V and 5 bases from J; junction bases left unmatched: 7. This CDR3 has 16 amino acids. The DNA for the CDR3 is TGTGCCAGCAGCCAAGGGCCGGGACAGGCTGACAATGAGCAGTTCTTC. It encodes CASSQGPGQADNEQFF.

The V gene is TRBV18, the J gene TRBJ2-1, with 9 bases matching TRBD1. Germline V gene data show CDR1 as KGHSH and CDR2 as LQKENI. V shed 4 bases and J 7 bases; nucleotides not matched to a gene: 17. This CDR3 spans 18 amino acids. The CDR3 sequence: CASSRMRAGTGIRNEQFF. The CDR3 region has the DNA TGTGCCAGCTCACGGATGCGAGCCGGGACAGGGATTAGGAATGAGCAGTTCTTC. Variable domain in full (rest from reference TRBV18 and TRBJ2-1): NAGVMQNPRHLVRRRGQEARLRCSPMKGHSHVYWYRQLPEEGLKFMVYLQKENIIDESGMPKERFSAEFPKEGPSILRIQQVVRGDSAAYFCASSRMRAGTGIRNEQFFGPGTRLTVL.

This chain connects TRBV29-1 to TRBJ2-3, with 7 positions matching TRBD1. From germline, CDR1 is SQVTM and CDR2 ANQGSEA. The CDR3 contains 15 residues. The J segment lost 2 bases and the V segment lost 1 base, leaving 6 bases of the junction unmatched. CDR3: CSVEGGRGSTDTQYF. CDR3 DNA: TGCAGCGTTGAAGGAGGCAGGGGGTCCACAGATACGCAGTATTTT.

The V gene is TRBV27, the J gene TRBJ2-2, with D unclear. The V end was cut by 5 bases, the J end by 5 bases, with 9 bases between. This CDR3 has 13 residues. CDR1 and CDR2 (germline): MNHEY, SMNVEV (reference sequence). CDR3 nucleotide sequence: TGTGCCAGCAGTATCAGGCTGACCGGGGAGCTGTTTTTT. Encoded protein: CASSIRLTGELFF.

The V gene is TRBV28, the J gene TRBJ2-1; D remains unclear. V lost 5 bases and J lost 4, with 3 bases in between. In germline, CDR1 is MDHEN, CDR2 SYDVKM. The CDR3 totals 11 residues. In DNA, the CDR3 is TGTGCCAGCAGTCCTTACAATGAGCAGTTCTTC. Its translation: CASSPYNEQFF.

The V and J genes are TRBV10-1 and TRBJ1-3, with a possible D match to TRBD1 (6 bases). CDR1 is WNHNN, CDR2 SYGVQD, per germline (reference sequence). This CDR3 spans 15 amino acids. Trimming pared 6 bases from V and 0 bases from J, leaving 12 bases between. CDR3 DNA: TGCGCCAGCAGCGCACAGGGCGGCTCTGGAAACACCATATATTTT. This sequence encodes CASSAQGGSGNTIYF.

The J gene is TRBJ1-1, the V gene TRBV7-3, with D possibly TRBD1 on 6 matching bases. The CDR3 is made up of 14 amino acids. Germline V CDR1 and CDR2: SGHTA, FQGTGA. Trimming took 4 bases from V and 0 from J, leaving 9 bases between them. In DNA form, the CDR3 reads TGTGCCAGCAGCTCGGGACAACTGAACACTGAAGCTTTCTTT. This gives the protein CASSSGQLNTEAFF.

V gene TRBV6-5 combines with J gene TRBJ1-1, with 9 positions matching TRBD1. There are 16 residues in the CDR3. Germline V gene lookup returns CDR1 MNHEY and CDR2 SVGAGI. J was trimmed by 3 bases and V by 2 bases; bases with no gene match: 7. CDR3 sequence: CASSYDRGYRDTEAFF. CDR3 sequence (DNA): TGTGCCAGCAGTTACGACAGGGGGTATCGGGACACTGAAGCTTTCTTT.

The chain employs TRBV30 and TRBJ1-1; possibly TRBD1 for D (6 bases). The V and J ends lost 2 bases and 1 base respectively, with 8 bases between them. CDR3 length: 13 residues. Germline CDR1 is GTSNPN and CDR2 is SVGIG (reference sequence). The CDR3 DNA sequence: TGTGCCTGGAGTAGACAGGAGAACACTGAAGCTTTCTTT. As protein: CAWSRQENTEAFF.